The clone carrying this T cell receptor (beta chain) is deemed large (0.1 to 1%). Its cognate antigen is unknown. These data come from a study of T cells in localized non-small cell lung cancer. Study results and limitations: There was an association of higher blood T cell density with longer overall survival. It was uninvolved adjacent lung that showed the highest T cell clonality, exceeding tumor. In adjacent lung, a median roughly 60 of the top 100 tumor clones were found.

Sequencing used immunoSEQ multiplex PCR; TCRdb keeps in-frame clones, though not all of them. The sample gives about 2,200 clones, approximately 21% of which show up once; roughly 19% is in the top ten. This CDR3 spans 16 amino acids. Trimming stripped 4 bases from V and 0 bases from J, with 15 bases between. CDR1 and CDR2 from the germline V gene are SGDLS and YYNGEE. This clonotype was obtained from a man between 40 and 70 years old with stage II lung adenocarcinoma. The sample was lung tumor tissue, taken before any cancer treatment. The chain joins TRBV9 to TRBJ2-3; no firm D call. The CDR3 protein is CASSYSRLLSTDTQYF. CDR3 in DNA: TGTGCCAGCAGCTATTCCAGGCTCCTTAGCACAGATACGCAGTATTTT.